Presented here are 5 T cell receptor beta chains from one specimen sequenced in a study of Ad26.COV2.S vaccination and SARS-CoV-2 variants. Using immunoSEQ multiplex PCR, the repertoire was profiled, and TCRdb retains in-frame clones only, with some absent. Of about 680,000 clones listed, roughly nine tenths are singletons. Treatment here: roughly 18 received Ad26.COV2.S at low or high dose, single or two shots; 5 received placebo; per-sample allocation not given. Samples were taken on day 63 after the first vaccine or placebo injection. The sample in question was peripheral blood, obtained in a trial of Ad26.COV2.S vaccine versus placebo. These receptors originate from a person between 18 and 60 years old who received the Ad26.COV2.S COVID-19 vaccine or a placebo.

This chain uses TRBV5-1 with TRBJ2-7; TRBD2 might be the D (5 bases). The CDR3 extends over 15 amino acids. V was trimmed by 2 bases and J by 3 bases, leaving 15 bases between them. Germline lookup yields CDR1 SGHRS and CDR2 YFSETQ. The CDR3 sequence: CASSFNKRDVYEQYF. Here the CDR3 DNA reads TGCGCCAGCAGCTTTAACAAGAGGGATGTCTACGAGCAGTACTTC.

The V and J genes are TRBV15 and TRBJ2-7, with a weak D call TRBD1 (6 bases). Germline CDR1 is LNHNV and CDR2 is YYDKDF (reference sequence). V was cut by 1 base and J by 5 bases, with 15 bases left in between. This CDR3 contains 15 residues. CDR3 coding DNA: TGTGCCACCAGCAGAGTTGGTTACAGGGAAAACGAGCAGTACTTC. Translating it yields CATSRVGYRENEQYF.

The chain has TRBV19 and TRBJ2-7, with TRBD2 matching 7 bases. Trimming at V came to 4 bases and at J to 0 bases, leaving 6 bases not matched to a gene. The germline V gene has CDR1 LNHDA and CDR2 SQIVND (reference sequence). This CDR3 region has 15 residues. The CDR3 DNA reads TGTGCCAGTAGTAAATCGGGAGGCAGCTCCTACGAGCAGTACTTC. This encodes CASSKSGGSSYEQYF. Based on the CDR3 plus reference TRBV19 and TRBJ2-7, the full variable domain is DGGITQSPKYLFRKEGQNVTLSCEQNLNHDAMYWYRQDPGQGLRLIYYSQIVNDFQKGDIAEGYSVSREKKESFPLTVTSAQKNPTAFYLCASSKSGGSSYEQYFGPGTRLTVT.

V gene TRBV29-1 combines with J gene TRBJ2-1; perhaps D is TRBD1 or TRBD2 (5 bases each). The CDR3 has 14 residues. Deletions cut 4 bases from V and 0 bases from J, with 10 bases between. Germline V lookup: CDR1 SQVTM, CDR2 ANQGSEA. CDR3 region: CSVGGKSSYNEQFF. The DNA of the CDR3 is TGCAGCGTTGGGGGGAAAAGCTCCTACAATGAGCAGTTCTTC.

The chain uses TRBV6-2 or TRBV6-3 and TRBJ1-2; TRBD1 agrees at 7 bases. The germline CDR1 and CDR2 sequences are MNHEY and SVGEGT. J gave up 7 bases and V 0 bases, and 5 bases lay outside the gene matches. The CDR3 totals 14 residues. CDR3 amino acids: CASSYSRGRAGYTF. CDR3 DNA sequence: TGTGCCAGCAGTTACTCGAGGGGGCGGGCTGGCTACACCTTC.